The 21 T cell receptor beta chains below were found in one sample sequenced in a study of T-cell memory formation after mild COVID-19. TCRdb used MiXCR to reprocess the 5' RACE reads, holding one entry per CDR3 protein. This repertoire shows 350,000 to 500,000 distinct CDR3 sequences, 23% found once; its top ten account for about 12%. The sample was PBMCs or a T cell subset sorted from them (not recorded which). The receptors derive from an adult woman who had mild COVID-19 (a few samples of this study predate the infection). Cell type and time point are not known.

This chain connects TRBV5-1 to TRBJ2-7; unclear D gene. The germline V gene encodes CDR1 SGHRS and CDR2 YFSETQ. V lost 4 bases, J lost 6 bases, and 23 bases lay in between. The CDR3 sequence is 16 residues long. The CDR3: CASSPQLLSGQIEQYF. In nucleotides, the CDR3 is TGCGCCAGCAGCCCCCAGTTGTTAAGTGGCCAGATCGAGCAGTACTTC.

This clonotype was counted between two and nine times. The chain carries TRBV7-9 and TRBJ1-1, with a possible D match to TRBD1 (6 bases). Trimming left V 4 bases short and J 1 base short, with 10 bases between. The CDR3 is made up of 14 amino acids. Germline V gene data show CDR1 as SEHNR and CDR2 as FQNEAQ (reference sequence). CDR3 sequence (DNA): TGTGCCAGCAGCTCGACGACAGGGAACACTGAAGCTTTCTTT. It yields the protein CASSSTTGNTEAFF.

The V and J genes are TRBV4-1 and TRBJ2-2; D tentatively reads TRBD1 or TRBD2 (5 bases each). The CDR3 is 17 residues long. Between the trimmed V and J ends, which lost 3 bases and 5 bases, there was a span of 19 bases. The germline V gene encodes CDR1 MGHRA and CDR2 YSYEKL. CDR3 sequence (DNA): TGCGCCAGCAGCCACTCCGCCAGCTGGGGCGGGACCGGGGAGCTGTTTTTT. Its translation: CASSHSASWGGTGELFF.

The chain carries TRBV30 and TRBJ2-3; D is uncertain. Germline CDR1 and CDR2: GTSNPN and SVGIG (reference sequence). The V gene lost 5 bases and the J gene lost 6 bases, with 9 bases spanning the gap. The CDR3 is 11 residues long. The CDR3 region is CAWALRDTQYF. The CDR3 bases are TGTGCCTGGGCCTTGCGGGATACGCAGTATTTT.

J is TRBJ2-1 and V is TRBV4-1; the match to TRBD1 covers 7 bases. CDR3 size: 15 residues. Germline CDR1 is MGHRA and CDR2 is YSYEKL. Losses at the gene ends were 3 bases for V and 5 bases for J; bases not matched to a gene: 7. CDR3 sequence: CASSQIDRDNNEQFF. CDR3 DNA sequence: TGCGCCAGCAGCCAGATAGACAGGGACAACAATGAGCAGTTCTTC.

The rearrangement links TRBV20-1 to TRBJ2-7, with TRBD2 matching 8 bases. The V gene end was trimmed by 6 bases and the J gene end by 2 bases; junction bases not matched to a gene: 3. Germline loops: CDR1 DFQATT, CDR2 SNEGSKA (reference sequence). The length of the CDR3 is 12 residues. DNA for the CDR3: TGCAGTGCCTTGGGACTAGCCTACGAGCAGTACTTC. It encodes CSALGLAYEQYF.

This clonotype was counted only a few times. The chain has TRBV4-1 and TRBJ2-7, with 7 positions matching TRBD2. The CDR3 runs to 15 residues. V trimming: 3 bases; J trimming: 2 bases; junction bases outside the gene matches: 7. Germline-derived CDR1 and CDR2 are MGHRA and YSYEKL. CDR3 in amino acids: CASSHRGVGAYEQYF. CDR3 bases: TGCGCCAGCAGCCACCGGGGGGTAGGGGCCTACGAGCAGTACTTC.

The chain is built from TRBV7-2 and TRBJ2-3; 13 bases map to TRBD2. Germline CDR1 and CDR2: SGHTA and FQGNSA. The V and J ends lost 6 bases and 5 bases, in that order; junction bases with no gene match: 17. CDR3 size: 19 residues. Here the CDR3 reads CASSSDGILAGGRRDTQYF. The CDR3 DNA reads as TGTGCCAGCAGTTCCGACGGAATACTAGCGGGAGGGCGGAGAGATACGCAGTATTTT.

This rearrangement joins TRBV5-1 to TRBJ2-2; TRBD2 agrees at 12 bases. Germline trimming cut 1 base from V and 6 bases from J; bases unmatched to any gene: 4. In germline, CDR1 is SGHRS, CDR2 YFSETQ. The CDR3 is 16 amino acids. The CDR3: CASSLPSGRVPGELFF. CDR3 DNA: TGCGCCAGCAGCTTGCCTAGCGGGAGGGTGCCCGGGGAGCTGTTTTTT.

The chain combines TRBV20-1 with TRBJ2-7; TRBD1 agrees at 7 bases. The length of the CDR3 is 15 residues. Unmatched junction bases numbered 8, after V lost 0 bases and J lost 3 bases. Germline V gives CDR1 DFQATT, CDR2 SNEGSKA (reference sequence). CDR3 sequence (DNA): TGCAGTGCTAGAGATTCGGCAGGGGGTGGCTACGAGCAGTACTTC. Its translation: CSARDSAGGGYEQYF.

V gene TRBV11-2 combines with J gene TRBJ1-6, with unresolved D. Germline-derived CDR1 and CDR2 are SGHAT and FQNNGV. Trimming stripped 5 bases from V and 0 bases from J, with 14 bases between. CDR3 length: 17 residues. CDR3 amino acids: CASSTPSLSSYNSPLHF. The CDR3 DNA reads TGTGCCAGCAGCACTCCTTCCCTAAGCTCCTATAATTCACCCCTCCACTTT.

The gene calls are TRBV6-6 and TRBJ2-7, with no clear D. Germline-derived CDR1 and CDR2 are MNHNY and SVGAGI (reference sequence). Trimming pared 7 bases from V and 2 bases from J, leaving 12 bases between. This CDR3 spans 13 amino acids. DNA for the CDR3: TGTGCCAGCACGGAGCAAGGGACCTACGAGCAGTACTTC. Translation gives CASTEQGTYEQYF.

This sequence joins TRBV20-1 and TRBJ1-2; the D gene is possibly TRBD1 (5 bases). V lost 2 bases and J lost 7, with 20 bases in between. The CDR3 contains 15 residues. Germline CDR1 DFQATT, CDR2 SNEGSKA (reference sequence). CDR3 amino acids: CSARTTGGRTIGYTF. The CDR3 DNA reads as TGCAGTGCTAGAACCACAGGTGGACGAACTATTGGCTACACCTTC.

This clonotype appeared a few times. The chain links TRBV27 to TRBJ2-3; D is tentatively TRBD1 or TRBD2 (6 bases each). Germline loops: CDR1 MNHEY, CDR2 SMNVEV (reference sequence). The CDR3 consists of 17 residues. The V and J ends lost 7 bases and 0 bases respectively, with 20 bases between them. The CDR3 is CASKGGGIATSTDTQYF. CDR3 in DNA: TGTGCCAGCAAGGGGGGCGGGATCGCGACTAGCACAGATACGCAGTATTTT.

The V call is TRBV9, the J call TRBJ2-1; possible D gene TRBD2, 5 bases. The V gene's germline CDR1 is SGDLS and CDR2 YYNGEE. The CDR3 has 14 residues. V gave up 3 bases and J gave up 4 bases, with 11 bases separating them. The DNA for the CDR3 is TGTGCCAGCAGCGCCGAGGGTCGGTACAATGAGCAGTTCTTC. It translates to CASSAEGRYNEQFF.

The rearrangement links TRBV5-6 to TRBJ2-7; 11 bases line up with TRBD2. This CDR3 is 15 amino acids long. V was pared by 4 bases and J by 2 bases, with 5 bases of the junction left unmatched. The germline V gene has CDR1 SGHDT and CDR2 YYEEEE. The CDR3 sequence: CASSPSGLAAYEQYF. CDR3 DNA: TGTGCCAGCAGCCCTTCGGGACTAGCGGCCTACGAGCAGTACTTC.

This chain connects TRBV7-6 to TRBJ1-1; weak D call: TRBD1 (5 bases). The germline gives CDR1 SGHVS, CDR2 FNYEAQ. V was cut by 0 bases and J by 10 bases, with 15 bases left in between. This CDR3 contains 14 residues. CDR3 DNA: TGTGCCAGCAGCTTAGCGACAGCAGGTTCGGTAGCTTTCTTT. It encodes CASSLATAGSVAFF.

This clonotype was seen a handful of times. V is TRBV6-5 and J is TRBJ2-4, with D possibly being TRBD2 (6 bases). CDR1 is MNHEY and CDR2 is SVGAGI in the germline V gene. V was shortened by 10 bases and J by 8 bases, with 12 bases between the two germline ends. CDR3 length: 11 residues. The chain's CDR3 is CATGSADIQYF. The DNA of the CDR3 is TGTGCCACCGGGAGTGCGGACATTCAGTACTTC.

This clonotype was detected a few times. The chain recombines TRBV6-5 with TRBJ2-7; 7 positions match TRBD2. The CDR3 is 15 residues long. Germline V gives CDR1 MNHEY, CDR2 SVGAGI. J was trimmed by 3 bases and V by 0 bases; bases with no gene match: 5. CDR3 residues: CASSYSAGVVYEQYF. CDR3 DNA: TGTGCCAGCAGTTACTCCGCGGGGGTTGTCTACGAGCAGTACTTC.

This clonotype occurred a few times. The genes are TRBV12-3 or TRBV12-4 and TRBJ2-7, with a possible D match to TRBD1 (6 bases). The CDR3 extends over 15 amino acids. V shed 3 bases and J shed 3 bases, with 15 bases lying between them. The CDR3 here is CASSFGRDKIYEQYF. The CDR3 nucleotides read TGTGCCAGCAGTTTTGGCCGGGACAAGATCTACGAGCAGTACTTC.

This clonotype was observed a few times. V is TRBV13 and J is TRBJ2-7; a weak D match, TRBD1 (5 bases). Deletions cut 3 bases from V and 3 bases from J, with 18 bases between. The CDR3 consists of 16 residues. Germline CDR1 and CDR2: PRHDT and FYEKMQ (reference sequence). CDR3 DNA: TGTGCCAGCAGCTTGCGCTCCGGTTGGGGCCACTACGAGCAGTACTTC. Translated, it gives CASSLRSGWGHYEQYF.